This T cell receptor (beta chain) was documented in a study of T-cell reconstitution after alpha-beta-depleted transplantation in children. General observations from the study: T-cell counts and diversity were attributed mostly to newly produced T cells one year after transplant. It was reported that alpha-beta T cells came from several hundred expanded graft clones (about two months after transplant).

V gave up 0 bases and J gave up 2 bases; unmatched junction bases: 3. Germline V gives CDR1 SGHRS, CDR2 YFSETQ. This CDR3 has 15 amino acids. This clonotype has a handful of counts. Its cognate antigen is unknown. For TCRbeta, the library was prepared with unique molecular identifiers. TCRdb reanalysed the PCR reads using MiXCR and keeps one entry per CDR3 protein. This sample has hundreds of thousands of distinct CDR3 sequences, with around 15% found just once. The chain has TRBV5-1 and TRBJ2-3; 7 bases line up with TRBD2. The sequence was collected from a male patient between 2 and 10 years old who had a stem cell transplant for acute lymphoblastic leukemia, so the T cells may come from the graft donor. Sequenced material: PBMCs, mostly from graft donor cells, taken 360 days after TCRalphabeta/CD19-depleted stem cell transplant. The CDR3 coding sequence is TGCGCCAGCAGCTTGGGGACTAGTCCCACAGATACGCAGTATTTT. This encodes CASSLGTSPTDTQYF.